Each of the 19 T cell receptor beta chains below was sequenced from the same sample in a study of prognosis after radiotherapy for stage I lung cancer. Amplicons of TCR beta CDR3 were generated from genomic DNA by two-round multiplex PCR. With primers specific to each TRBV and TRBJ gene, the first-round PCR was performed. Via MiXCR, TCRdb re-called the multiplex PCR reads, giving one row per CDR3 protein. The table shows roughly 30,000 distinct CDR3 sequences, with 40% to 55% occurring only once. The sequencing here drew on PBMCs, taken before or after stereotactic body radiation therapy (not recorded which). The receptors derive from a donor aged 50 or older with non-small cell lung cancer.

The chain joins TRBV24-1 to TRBJ1-5, with TRBD1 identical over 7 bases. Trimming took 4 bases from V and 10 from J; bases not matched to a gene: 12. This CDR3 contains 15 residues. Germline-derived CDR1 and CDR2 are KGHDR and SFDVKD. Here the CDR3 reads CATSEQDRAGQPQHF. DNA for the CDR3: TGTGCCACCAGTGAGCAAGACAGGGCTGGTCAACCCCAGCATTTT.

This clonotype was recorded a few times. A far larger clone lies a single base away; this is likely a read error. V gene TRBV6-9 combines with J gene TRBJ2-3; TRBD2 matches 7 bases. The CDR3 has 17 amino acids. The germline V gene has CDR1 MNHGY and CDR2 SVAAGI. Trimming took 3 bases from V and 2 from J; bases not matched to a gene: 11. The CDR3 reads CASSYSGVSGITDTQYF. The CDR3 DNA reads as TGTGCCAGCAGTTACTCCGGGGTAAGCGGGATCACAGATACGCAGTATTTT.

Comments on this clonotype: A far larger clone lies a single base away; this is likely a read error. This chain joins TRBV6-9 and TRBJ1-5; D gene unclear. The CDR3 length is 11 residues. CDR1 and CDR2 (germline): MNHGY, SVAAGI. Trimming stripped 3 bases from V and 14 bases from J, with 11 bases between. CDR3 residues: CASSYSVSKHF. In DNA, the CDR3 is TGTGCCAGCAGTTACTCCGTGAGTAAGCATTTT.

The chain carries TRBV20-1 and TRBJ2-1; D call uncertain. Trimming took off 2 bases at V and 7 bases at J, with 18 bases between the two ends. Germline CDR1 is DFQATT and CDR2 is SNEGSKA (reference sequence). This CDR3 has 15 residues. CDR3 in DNA: TGCAGTGCTAGACACTCTAGATGGCTGTTGAATGAGCAGTTCTTC. It codes for CSARHSRWLLNEQFF.

The V and J genes are TRBV20-1 and TRBJ2-7; tentatively, D is TRBD2 (8 bases). Germline V CDR1 and CDR2: DFQATT, SNEGSKA (reference sequence). V lost 4 bases to trimming and J lost 4 bases, with 23 bases between them. The CDR3 has 16 amino acids. This CDR3 is CSANPGGSGMLYEQYF. The CDR3 DNA reads as TGCAGTGCTAACCCAGGGGGTAGCGGGATGTTATACGAGCAGTACTTC.

This chain uses TRBV24-1 with TRBJ1-5; the D is unclear. This CDR3 has 12 amino acids. V was cut by 3 bases and J by 9 bases, with 8 bases left in between. Germline V gene data show CDR1 as KGHDR and CDR2 as SFDVKD. In DNA form, the CDR3 reads TGTGCCACCAGTGATCCTCCGGGGCCCCAGCATTTT. Translated: CATSDPPGPQHF.

The rearrangement joins TRBV5-1 to TRBJ1-3; no firm D call. The CDR3 spans 15 residues. The germline gives CDR1 SGHRS, CDR2 YFSETQ. V lost 0 bases and J lost 0, with 7 bases in between. The CDR3 bases are TGCGCCAGCAGCTTGGTGGGAGACTCTGGAAACACCATATATTTT. Translation: CASSLVGDSGNTIYF.

Worth noting for this clonotype: It may be a read error: a sequence one base away is much more abundant. The chain employs TRBV19 and TRBJ2-5; the match to TRBD2 covers 10 bases. Germline CDR1 LNHDA, CDR2 SQIVND (reference sequence). CDR3 size: 17 residues. This chain's CDR3 is CASSIIRAGGRGEAQYF. CDR3 coding DNA: TGTGCCAGTAGTATAATTAGAGCGGGGGGGCGCGGAGAGGCCCAGTACTTC.

CDR3 bases: TGTGCCAGCAGTAGGAGCTCCTCTGGAAACACCATATATTTT. It yields the protein CASSRSSSGNTIYF. The chain employs TRBV6-1 and TRBJ1-3, with no clear D. Germline assignment: CDR1 MNHNS and CDR2 SASEGT. Trimming took 5 bases from V and 0 from J, leaving 8 bases between them. The length of the CDR3 is 14 residues.

The chain links TRBV10-3 to TRBJ1-2; D perhaps matches TRBD1 (5 bases). Germline values: CDR1 ENHRY, CDR2 SYGVKD. V shed 11 bases and J shed 5 bases, with 18 bases lying between them. The length of the CDR3 is 13 residues. The CDR3 DNA is TGTGCCTCAAACGAGGCAGGGCTTTATGGCTACACCTTC. This codes for CASNEAGLYGYTF.

This chain joins TRBV11-1 and TRBJ2-7; D is possibly TRBD1 (5 bases). Looked up from germline, CDR1 is SGHAT and CDR2 is FQDESV (reference sequence). The CDR3 runs to 14 residues. The ends were cut back, 6 bases at V and 7 bases at J, with 19 bases in the middle. The CDR3 sequence: CASRMDMAFGEQYF. The CDR3 region has the DNA TGTGCCAGCAGGATGGACATGGCTTTCGGTGAGCAGTACTTC.

As regards this clonotype: This likely reflects a read error, since a far larger clone is one base away. This rearrangement joins TRBV7-9 to TRBJ2-7; 8 bases are a match to TRBD2. Per the germline V gene, CDR1 is SEHNR and CDR2 is FQNEAQ (reference sequence). This CDR3 spans 17 amino acids. Trimming cost V 2 bases and J 3 bases; bases outside gene matches: 12. CDR3 residues: CASSLKLAAPLFYEQYF. The CDR3 region has the DNA TGTGCCAGCAGCTTAAAACTAGCGGCCCCCCTCTTCTACGAGCAGTACTTC.

The table lists this clonotype with many counts. The rearrangement links TRBV28 to TRBJ2-6; tentative D call: TRBD2 (6 bases). The V gene's germline CDR1 is MDHEN and CDR2 SYDVKM. The germline V and J ends were trimmed by 7 bases and 4 bases, with 14 bases remaining between them. There are 15 residues in the CDR3. In nucleotides, the CDR3 is TGTGCCAGCACCCCATGGGGGGAGGGGGCCAACGTCCTGACTTTC. Encoded protein: CASTPWGEGANVLTF.

This clonotype was seen many times. The chain has TRBV3-1 and TRBJ1-5, with D possibly matching TRBD1 (6 bases). The CDR3 length is 15 residues. Germline loops: CDR1 LGHDT, CDR2 YNNKEL (reference sequence). V was cut by 4 bases and J by 4 bases, with 14 bases left in between. The chain's CDR3 is CASSRRRGENQPQHF. CDR3 in DNA: TGTGCCAGCAGCCGACGTAGGGGGGAAAATCAGCCCCAGCATTTT.

The rearrangement links TRBV11-3 to TRBJ1-1; TRBD1 matches at 8 bases. CDR1 SGHNT and CDR2 YENEEA come from the germline V gene. The CDR3 loop spans 13 amino acids. With 4 bases clipped from V and 7 bases from J, the junction kept 5 bases outside the gene matches. CDR3 in amino acids: CASSSRTGYEAFF. For the CDR3, the DNA is TGTGCCAGCAGCTCACGGACAGGGTATGAAGCTTTCTTT. Drawing the rest from reference TRBV11-3 and TRBJ1-1, the complete variable domain is EAGVVQSPRYKIIEKKQPVAFWCNPISGHNTLYWYLQNLGQGPELLIRYENEEAVDDSQLPKDRFSAERLKGVDSTLKIQPAELGDSAVYLCASSSRTGYEAFFGQGTRLTVV.

Of note for this clonotype: This likely reflects a read error, since a far larger clone is one base away. The rearrangement links TRBV6-4 to TRBJ1-6; D uncertain. V lost 7 bases and J lost 7, with 11 bases in between. This CDR3 spans 13 amino acids. Germline CDR1 is MRHNA and CDR2 is SNTAGT. Here the CDR3 reads CASILLRNSPLHF. The CDR3 region has the DNA TGTGCCAGCATCCTCCTTAGGAATTCACCCCTCCACTTT.

The chain joins TRBV30 to TRBJ2-5, with a possible D match to TRBD2 (5 bases). Per the germline V gene, CDR1 is GTSNPN and CDR2 is SVGIG (reference sequence). Deletions cut 5 bases from V and 5 bases from J, with 30 bases between. This CDR3 region has 18 residues. The CDR3 loop is CAWRIGLADRCGPETQYF. CDR3 coding DNA: TGTGCCTGGCGTATTGGACTGGCGGACCGTTGTGGCCCGGAGACCCAGTACTTC.

Ten or more counts support this clonotype. The J gene is TRBJ1-1, the V gene TRBV18; D unclear. The CDR3 covers 15 residues. Germline V lookup: CDR1 KGHSH, CDR2 LQKENI. V shed 0 bases and J shed 1 base, with 9 bases lying between them. The CDR3 coding sequence is TGTGCCAGCTCACCACCGAGGTTTTCGAACACTGAAGCTTTCTTT. Its translation: CASSPPRFSNTEAFF. The variable domain in full, completed from reference TRBV18 and TRBJ1-1, reads NAGVMQNPRHLVRRRGQEARLRCSPMKGHSHVYWYRQLPEEGLKFMVYLQKENIIDESGMPKERFSAEFPKEGPSILRIQQVVRGDSAAYFCASSPPRFSNTEAFFGQGTRLTVV.

About this clonotype: A read error may be the cause here, since a much bigger clone is one base away. The V and J genes are TRBV2 and TRBJ2-5; D is tentatively TRBD1 or TRBD2 (5 bases each). Per the germline V gene, CDR1 is SNHLY and CDR2 is FYNNEI. The V end was cut by 7 bases, the J end by 5 bases, with 14 bases between. There are 13 residues in the CDR3. The CDR3 nucleotides read TGTGCCAGCAAATTTCGGGGCTGGGAGACCCAGTACTTC. Amino acids: CASKFRGWETQYF.